A selection of T cell receptor beta chains follows, all from one sample in a study of Ad26.COV2.S vaccination and SARS-CoV-2 variants. Using immunoSEQ multiplex PCR, the repertoire was profiled, and TCRdb retains in-frame clones only, with some absent. Here the sample spans around 340,000 clones, approximately 90% being singletons. The starting material was peripheral blood, obtained in a trial of Ad26.COV2.S vaccine versus placebo. These receptors came from a person aged 18 to 65 who received the Ad26.COV2.S COVID-19 vaccine or a placebo. CDR3s include the opening cysteine and the closing phenylalanine or tryptophan. D genes are given only for firm matches. Clone size is given for some rows only: seen once, a few or many times, or a class if the clone is expanded.

V gene	D gene	clone size	J gene	CDR3 protein	CDR3 DNA
TRBV5-1	TRBD2	.	TRBJ2-5	CASSREGPYIQETQYF	TGCGCCAGCTCTAGGGAGGGTCCGTATATACAAGAGACCCAGTACTTC
TRBV28	.	.	TRBJ1-5	CASRLGYRNQPQHF	TGTGCCAGTCGACTGGGATATCGCAATCAGCCCCAGCATTTT
TRBV14	.	.	TRBJ1-5	CASSHTGTQPQHF	TGTGCCAGCAGCCACACCGGGACTCAGCCCCAGCATTTT
TRBV6-1	TRBD2	.	TRBJ2-3	CASSEGGRAADTQYF	TGTGCCAGCAGTGAAGGCGGGAGGGCGGCAGATACGCAGTATTTT
TRBV18	.	.	TRBJ1-5	CASSPRQGAQPQHF	TGTGCCAGCTCACCACGGCAGGGAGCTCAGCCCCAGCATTTT
TRBV5-6	.	.	TRBJ1-1	CASSLVTNTEAFF	TGTGCCAGCAGCTTGGTTACGAACACTGAAGCTTTCTTT
TRBV6-5	.	.	TRBJ1-3	CASSSSLGPGNTIYF	TGTGCCAGCAGTTCATCATTGGGCCCTGGAAACACCATATATTTT
TRBV5-1	.	.	TRBJ1-3	CASSPSGGRLGNTIYF	TGCGCCAGCAGCCCTTCCGGGGGACGACTCGGAAACACCATATATTTT
TRBV19	TRBD1	.	TRBJ1-4	CASSPGQGGVEKLFF	TGTGCCAGTAGTCCCGGACAGGGAGGGGTGGAAAAACTGTTTTTT
TRBV2	.	.	TRBJ2-3	CASSGGQGTDTQYF	TGTGCCAGCAGTGGGGGGCAGGGCACAGATACGCAGTATTTT
TRBV19	.	.	TRBJ1-1	CASSKTGLRGTEAFF	TGTGCCAGTAGTAAAACAGGGCTCCGAGGCACTGAAGCTTTCTTT
TRBV19	.	few	TRBJ2-6	CASRVLSSGANVLTF	TGTGCCAGTCGAGTTTTAAGCTCTGGGGCCAACGTCCTGACTTTC
TRBV6-2/TRBV6-3	TRBD2	.	TRBJ2-2	CASSPGLAGAGELFF	TGTGCCAGCAGTCCGGGACTAGCGGGGGCCGGGGAGCTGTTTTTT
TRBV4-1	.	many	TRBJ1-1	CASSQDGGKNTEAFF	TGCGCCAGCAGCCAAGATGGGGGCAAGAACACTGAAGCTTTCTTT
TRBV28	.	.	TRBJ1-1	CASSLFSGNTEAFF	TGTGCCAGCAGTTTATTTTCGGGGAACACTGAAGCTTTCTTT
TRBV5-8	TRBD1	.	TRBJ1-2	CASSLALGTVYYGYTF	TGTGCCAGCAGCTTGGCCCTCGGGACAGTATACTATGGCTACACCTTC
TRBV7-8	.	.	TRBJ2-2	CASSFSGPNTGELFF	TGTGCCAGCAGCTTCTCGGGACCCAACACCGGGGAGCTGTTTTTT
TRBV5-5	TRBD2	.	TRBJ2-7	CASSLELAGVYEQYF	TGTGCCAGCAGCTTGGAACTAGCGGGAGTATACGAGCAGTACTTC
TRBV6-5	TRBD1	.	TRBJ2-5	CASSVGTAQETQYF	TGTGCCAGTTCGGTCGGGACAGCTCAAGAGACCCAGTACTTC
TRBV15	TRBD2	once	TRBJ2-1	CATSRSRTSGAYNEQFF	TGTGCCACCAGCAGGAGTAGGACTAGCGGTGCCTACAATGAGCAGTTCTTC
TRBV6-5	.	.	TRBJ1-1	CASPTGGLNTEAFF	TGTGCCAGCCCCACCGGGGGGCTGAACACTGAAGCTTTCTTT
TRBV9	TRBD1	.	TRBJ2-1	CASSVEGADYNEQFF	TGTGCCAGCAGCGTAGAGGGGGCCGACTACAATGAGCAGTTCTTC
TRBV28	.	.	TRBJ1-1	CASSFLLGGRAEAFF	TGTGCCAGCAGTTTCCTTTTGGGGGGAAGGGCTGAAGCTTTCTTT
TRBV5-1	TRBD2	.	TRBJ2-1	CASSLRGLAGDNEQFF	TGCGCCAGCAGCCTGCGTGGACTAGCGGGAGACAATGAGCAGTTCTTC
TRBV5-6	.	.	TRBJ1-2	CASSLRGVSYGYTF	TGTGCCAGCAGCTTGCGCGGGGTGAGCTATGGCTACACCTTC
TRBV9	.	.	TRBJ1-6	CASSVGPSGNNSPLHF	TGTGCCAGCAGCGTAGGGCCCTCCGGGAATAATTCACCCCTCCACTTT
TRBV15	TRBD1	.	TRBJ2-2	CATSRDQGARSTGELFF	TGTGCCACCAGCAGAGATCAGGGGGCGCGAAGCACCGGGGAGCTGTTTTTT
TRBV7-2	TRBD2	.	TRBJ2-3	CASSLLASGGTDTQYF	TGTGCCAGCAGCTTATTGGCTAGCGGGGGCACAGATACGCAGTATTTT
TRBV4-1	TRBD2	.	TRBJ2-5	CASSQLSGRGETQYF	TGCGCCAGCAGCCAACTGAGCGGGAGGGGAGAGACCCAGTACTTC
TRBV19	TRBD2	.	TRBJ2-1	CASSIYSGGANEQFF	TGTGCCAGTAGTATTTATAGCGGGGGGGCAAATGAGCAGTTCTTC
TRBV4-1	.	.	TRBJ1-2	CASSPTNIVGDYGYTF	TGCGCCAGCAGCCCGACGAACATAGTGGGGGACTATGGCTACACCTTC
TRBV19	.	.	TRBJ1-1	CASSKKDGMNTEAFF	TGTGCCAGTAGTAAAAAGGACGGAATGAACACTGAAGCTTTCTTT
TRBV27	.	.	TRBJ2-3	CASSLSPGASDTQYF	TGTGCCAGCAGTTTATCGCCGGGGGCCTCAGATACGCAGTATTTT
TRBV7-2	TRBD2	.	TRBJ2-5	CASSQPTSGKETQYF	TGTGCCAGCAGCCAACCGACTAGCGGAAAAGAGACCCAGTACTTC
TRBV28	.	.	TRBJ1-5	CASRGGQANQPQHF	TGTGCCAGCAGGGGGGGGCAAGCAAATCAGCCCCAGCATTTT
TRBV7-9	.	.	TRBJ1-5	CASSLDSQPQHF	TGTGCCAGCAGTTTGGACAGCCAGCCCCAGCATTTT
TRBV29-1	.	.	TRBJ2-7	CSVLVPPIYEQYF	TGCAGCGTTTTAGTCCCTCCTATATACGAGCAGTACTTC
TRBV10-3	.	.	TRBJ2-6	CAISESMLRSGANVLTF	TGTGCCATCAGTGAGTCGATGTTACGCTCTGGGGCCAACGTCCTGACTTTC
TRBV7-9	.	.	TRBJ2-7	CASSRGAGRIGEQYF	TGTGCCAGCAGTCGGGGGGCAGGGCGCATCGGCGAGCAGTACTTC
TRBV27	.	.	TRBJ1-1	CASRGQSMNTEAFF	TGTGCCAGCAGGGGGCAGTCAATGAACACTGAAGCTTTCTTT
TRBV11-2	.	.	TRBJ1-1	CASSLTGKSNTEAFF	TGTGCCAGCAGCCTAACAGGGAAAAGTAACACTGAAGCTTTCTTT
TRBV30	.	.	TRBJ2-7	CACGQTYEQYF	TGTGCCTGCGGACAGACCTACGAGCAGTACTTC
TRBV11-1	TRBD1	.	TRBJ1-1	CASSLRTGGAFF	TGTGCCAGCAGCCTGAGGACAGGAGGAGCTTTCTTT
TRBV19	TRBD2	.	TRBJ2-2	CASSPPGLAGPRGTGELFF	TGTGCCAGTAGTCCGCCGGGACTAGCGGGACCGCGAGGCACCGGGGAGCTGTTTTTT
TRBV7-2	.	.	TRBJ2-7	CASSSAAGPAPYEQYF	TGTGCCAGCAGCTCCGCCGCGGGACCAGCCCCCTACGAGCAGTACTTC
TRBV7-2	.	.	TRBJ2-2	CASSRNWGRRDTGELFF	TGTGCCAGCAGCCGTAACTGGGGGAGAAGGGACACCGGGGAGCTGTTTTTT
TRBV11-2	.	.	TRBJ2-1	CASSLEVSGRSPNNEQFF	TGTGCCAGCAGCTTAGAAGTTAGTGGCAGAAGTCCCAACAATGAGCAGTTCTTC
TRBV11-2	.	once	TRBJ2-5	CASSLVVETQYF	TGTGCCAGCAGCTTAGTTGTTGAGACCCAGTACTTC
TRBV7-6	.	.	TRBJ1-1	CASSLAENTEAFF	TGTGCCAGCAGTCTGGCGGAGAACACTGAAGCTTTCTTT